Reported below is one T cell receptor (beta chain). Its target is unknown. A much larger clone differs from this one at a single base, so this may be a read error. The ends were cut back, 10 bases at V and 4 bases at J, with 14 bases in the middle. Germline assignment: CDR1 ENHRY and CDR2 SYGVKD. This CDR3 region has 13 residues. Semi-nested PCR with Nested Universal Primer A followed constant-region reverse priming of full-length variable regions. In TCRdb, the 5' RACE reads were re-called with MiXCR into one record per CDR3 protein. The table has 53,000 or so distinct CDR3 sequences, around 26% seen once; the top ten hold approximately 3.4%. Regarding the study as a whole: The larger cohort examined one V-J beta rearrangement, not whole repertoires. In terms of TCR gene usage, tumor memory CD4+ T cells clustered together with blood and lymph node memory CD4+ cells, as well as with lymph node naive CD4+ cells. Tumor Tregs overlapped most with tumor, then blood, naive CD4+ cells.

The chain has TRBV10-3 and TRBJ2-1; D not certain. The receptor comes from a female donor with breast cancer. The sequencing sample was made of tumor-infiltrating naive CD4+ T cells sorted from the breast tumor. The sample's subset: naive CD4+ T cells, CD4+CD45RA+CD25-. The CDR3 loop is CATHANPYNEQFF. CDR3 nucleotide sequence: TGTGCCACCCATGCGAACCCTTACAATGAGCAGTTCTTC.